The 8 T cell receptor beta chains presented below share a single source sample, sequenced in a study of T cell changes during pregnancy in multiple sclerosis. Measured with immunoSEQ multiplex PCR; TCRdb has only the in-frame clones, and not every one. The sample has 50,000 or so clones, 93% seen once. Sequenced here: peripheral blood, sampled in the second trimester of pregnancy. These receptors all stem from a female donor with multiple sclerosis, enrolled in a pregnancy study.

This clone was detected once. This sequence joins TRBV7-9 and TRBJ2-1, with 7 bases matching TRBD1. This CDR3 has 16 amino acids. Germline CDR1 is SEHNR and CDR2 is FQNEAQ (reference sequence). With V trimmed by 6 bases and J by 5 bases, 13 bases remained unmatched. As DNA, the CDR3 is TGTGCCAGCAGGGGAAAGGGACAGCCTTACGACAATGAGCAGTTCTTC. It is translated as CASRGKGQPYDNEQFF.

The chain is built from TRBV9 and TRBJ1-2; possible D gene TRBD1, 6 bases. The V gene's germline CDR1 is SGDLS and CDR2 YYNGEE. Trimming stripped 0 bases from V and 0 bases from J, with 18 bases between. CDR3 length: 18 residues. The CDR3 reads CASSVVGTSPGANYGYTF. The CDR3 region has the DNA TGTGCCAGCAGCGTAGTCGGGACATCGCCAGGAGCTAACTATGGCTACACCTTC.

The chain uses TRBV4-1 and TRBJ1-5; the D gene is possibly TRBD1 (5 bases). Trimming left V 0 bases short and J 0 bases short, with 9 bases between. CDR1 is MGHRA, CDR2 YSYEKL, per germline. CDR3 length equals 16 residues. CDR3 nucleotide sequence: TGCGCCAGCAGCCAAGATCCAGGGAATAGCAATCAGCCCCAGCATTTT. This codes for CASSQDPGNSNQPQHF.

The J gene is TRBJ1-2, the V gene TRBV27; D call uncertain. The CDR3 is made up of 11 amino acids. CDR1 is MNHEY, CDR2 SMNVEV, per germline (reference sequence). Trimming cost V 6 bases and J 5 bases, with 7 bases left between them. This CDR3 reads CASSRGYGYTF. CDR3 nucleotide sequence: TGTGCCAGCAGCAGAGGGTATGGCTACACCTTC.

V is TRBV7-3 and J is TRBJ2-3; 12 positions agree with TRBD2. J gave up 5 bases and V 5 bases, and 8 bases lay outside the gene matches. The CDR3 covers 16 residues. Germline V gene data show CDR1 as SGHTA and CDR2 as FQGTGA. Here the CDR3 reads CASSGRTSGKVDTQYF. CDR3 bases: TGTGCCAGCAGCGGACGGACTAGCGGGAAGGTAGATACGCAGTATTTT.

This chain connects TRBV7-2 to TRBJ1-3, with D possibly matching TRBD1 (5 bases). The germline V gene has CDR1 SGHTA and CDR2 FQGNSA. V was pared by 3 bases and J by 3 bases, with 12 bases between. This CDR3 region has 15 residues. The CDR3: CASSFSQGYGNTIYF. The CDR3 nucleotides read TGTGCCAGCAGCTTCTCGCAGGGTTATGGAAACACCATATATTTT.

The rearrangement joins TRBV5-4 to TRBJ1-2; D might be TRBD1 (5 bases). CDR1 SGHNT and CDR2 YYREEE come from the germline V gene (reference sequence). The CDR3 totals 13 residues. Trimming shortened V by 0 bases and J by 8 bases, and 11 bases separated the two germline ends. The CDR3 coding sequence is TGTGCCAGCAGCTTGGCGGGGGGAGGCGGCTACACCTTC. Residues: CASSLAGGGGYTF. The whole variable domain, filled in from reference TRBV5-4 and TRBJ1-2, reads ETGVTQSPTHLIKTRGQQVTLRCSSQSGHNTVSWYQQALGQGPQFIFQYYREEENGRGNFPPRFSGLQFPNYSSELNVNALELDDSALYLCASSLAGGGGYTFGSGTRLTVV.

V is TRBV4-1 and J is TRBJ2-7, with a tentative D call TRBD2 (6 bases). Germline CDR1 MGHRA, CDR2 YSYEKL. The V end lost 4 bases, the J end lost 1 base, and 11 bases lay between the germline ends. The CDR3 consists of 14 residues. CDR3 protein: CASSPTGLSYEQYF. The CDR3 region has the DNA TGCGCCAGCAGCCCAACGGGACTGTCCTACGAGCAGTACTTC.